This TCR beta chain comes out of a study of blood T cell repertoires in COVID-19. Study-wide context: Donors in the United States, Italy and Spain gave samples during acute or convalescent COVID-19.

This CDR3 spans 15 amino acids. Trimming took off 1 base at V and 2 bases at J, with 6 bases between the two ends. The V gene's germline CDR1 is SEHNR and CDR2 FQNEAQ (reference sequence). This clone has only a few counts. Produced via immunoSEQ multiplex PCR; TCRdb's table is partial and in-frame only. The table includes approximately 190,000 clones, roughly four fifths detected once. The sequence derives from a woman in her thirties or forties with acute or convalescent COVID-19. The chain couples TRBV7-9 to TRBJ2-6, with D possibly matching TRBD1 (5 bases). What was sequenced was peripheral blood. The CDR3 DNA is TGTGCCAGCAGCTTAGTAGGGGCTGGGGCCAACGTCCTGACTTTC. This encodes CASSLVGAGANVLTF.